This T cell receptor (beta chain) stems from a study of T-cell reconstitution after alpha-beta-depleted transplantation in children. Preparation of the TCRbeta library was carried out with unique molecular identifiers. TCRdb reanalysed the PCR reads using MiXCR and keeps one entry per CDR3 protein. The repertoire holds thousands of distinct CDR3 sequences, 25% seen once, with 25% to 35% in the top ten. Per germline, CDR1 SNHLY and CDR2 FYNNEI. The length of the CDR3 is 18 residues. V gave up 3 bases and J gave up 3 bases, with 21 bases separating them. This clonotype is medium-sized. This specimen consisted of PBMCs, mostly from graft donor cells, obtained 60 days after TCRalphabeta/CD19-depleted stem cell transplant. J is TRBJ2-4 and V is TRBV2, with a possible D match to TRBD1 (5 bases). The source of this sequence is a boy in the first two years of life who had a stem cell transplant for SCID, so the T cells may come from the graft donor. The DNA of the CDR3 is TGTGCCAGCAGTGACAGGGCGGCATCCCCTGGAGTCAAAAACATTCAGTACTTC. Translating gives CASSDRAASPGVKNIQYF.